This T cell receptor (beta chain) was sequenced for a study of neurological immune-mediated disorders. Findings and caveats of the study: Expanded clones shared no CDR3 amino acid sequences across subjects, suggesting private repertoires in all groups. Multiple sclerosis was found to have the least TCR clonal expansion, below healthy controls, and HTLV-1-associated myelopathy the most.

Turning to this clonotype: Its antigen is unidentified.

The cDNA came from 5'RACE with 10-nucleotide random UMIs. Each CDR3 protein gets one entry after TCRdb re-called the 5' RACE reads with MiXCR. In the table there are approximately 50,000 distinct CDR3 sequences, around 10% of which are singletons. From 2 million PBMCs stored at -80 C, the unsorted libraries were generated. The CDR3 loop spans 15 amino acids. CDR1 is DFQATT and CDR2 is SNEGSKA in the germline V gene (reference sequence). V dropped 2 bases and J dropped 4; count of bases not matched to a gene: 5. Sequenced: PBMCs. The sequence was collected from a man in his sixties or seventies with HTLV-1-associated myelopathy (HAM/TSP). The V call is TRBV20-1, the J call TRBJ2-5; 12 nucleotides align to TRBD2. CDR3 in DNA: TGCAGTGCTAGAAAGACTAGCGGGAGCGGAGAGACCCAGTACTTC. Its translation: CSARKTSGSGETQYF.